The 31 T cell receptor beta chains reported below all come from one sample, sequenced in a study of HIV-infected patients and healthy controls. Follow-up blood was drawn about 14 weeks, roughly three months, after antiretroviral therapy began. The repertoire came from unfractionated whole blood and reflected all unsorted peripheral T cells. Alpha and beta constant-region primers primed reverse transcription of approximately 0.55 ug RNA. Using multiplexing indices, alpha and beta chain libraries were generated apart by chain-specific third strand synthesis. TCRdb used MiXCR to reprocess the 5' RACE reads, holding one entry per CDR3 protein. The table includes about 14,000 distinct CDR3 sequences, roughly 12% detected once. Sequencing used blood, obtained during antiretroviral therapy. These receptors were collected from an adult with HIV infection. The donor label of this sample is uncertain.

Ten or more counts support this clonotype. This chain links TRBV20-1 with TRBJ1-1, with 8 bases that match TRBD1. Germline V gives CDR1 DFQATT, CDR2 SNEGSKA (reference sequence). J gave up 7 bases and V 0 bases, and 10 bases lay outside the gene matches. The CDR3 spans 15 residues. DNA of the CDR3: TGCAGTGCTAGAGATTTTGACAGGGGTATAGGTGAAGCTTTCTTT. Residues: CSARDFDRGIGEAFF.

There are many counts of this clonotype. The V gene is TRBV7-8, the J gene TRBJ2-5; 8 nucleotides align to TRBD1. Per the germline V gene, CDR1 is SGHVS and CDR2 is FQNEAQ. CDR3 length: 18 residues. V dropped 3 bases and J dropped 0; count of bases not matched to a gene: 12. The CDR3 region is CASSFTPGRTGNQETQYF. CDR3 nucleotides: TGTGCCAGCAGCTTCACTCCGGGCAGGACAGGGAACCAAGAGACCCAGTACTTC.

This clonotype was detected ten times or more. The chain recombines TRBV7-9 with TRBJ2-7, with 10 nucleotides matching TRBD1. V dropped 5 bases and J dropped 4; count of bases not matched to a gene: 20. Germline loops: CDR1 SEHNR, CDR2 FQNEAQ (reference sequence). The CDR3 is 19 amino acids. The CDR3 region has the DNA TGTGCCAGCAGCCGAACCACCCTTTCTCCGGGACAGGGGAGATACGAGCAGTACTTC. Its protein product is CASSRTTLSPGQGRYEQYF.

In the case of this clonotype: This sequence may be a read error, since a much larger clone differs from it by one base. The chain links TRBV6-5 to TRBJ2-3; weak D call: TRBD2 (5 bases). The germline V gene encodes CDR1 MNHEY and CDR2 SVGAGI. V was clipped by 6 bases and J by 6 bases, with 22 bases between them. This CDR3 is built from 16 residues. This chain's CDR3 is CASRPDQDSRRDTQYF. The CDR3 region has the DNA TGTGCCAGCAGACCCGATCAGGACTCCAGGAGGGATACGCAGTATTTT.

This clonotype was seen at least ten times. V gene TRBV20-1 combines with J gene TRBJ2-1; TRBD1 is a possible D gene (5 bases). Looked up from germline, CDR1 is DFQATT and CDR2 is SNEGSKA (reference sequence). The CDR3 is 16 residues long. Trimming took off 3 bases at V and 0 bases at J, with 15 bases between the two ends. Written as DNA, the CDR3 is TGCAGTGCTAGGCCAACAGGAAGGTACTCCTACAATGAGCAGTTCTTC. This translates into CSARPTGRYSYNEQFF.

This clonotype showed up many times. The chain combines TRBV7-6 with TRBJ2-3; D unresolved. V gave up 0 bases and J gave up 8 bases, with 9 bases separating them. CDR1 and CDR2 from the germline V gene are SGHVS and FNYEAQ. The CDR3 contains 13 residues. The CDR3 here is CASSLAEQTTQYF. The CDR3, as DNA: TGTGCCAGCAGCTTAGCGGAACAGACTACGCAGTATTTT.

In this sample, this clonotype is medium-sized. The genes are TRBV12-3 or TRBV12-4 and TRBJ2-1; D call uncertain. V shed 4 bases and J shed 0 bases, with 19 bases lying between them. The CDR3 extends over 18 amino acids. CDR3 in DNA: TGTGCCAGCAGTTCTTTCCCTCCTTCGGGCCCCTCCTACAATGAGCAGTTCTTC. Its translation: CASSSFPPSGPSYNEQFF.

On this clonotype itself: This may be a read error: a much more frequent sequence differs by one nucleotide. V and J are TRBV12-3 or TRBV12-4 and TRBJ1-6; D may be TRBD1 (5 bases). The CDR3 runs 14 residues. The CDR3 DNA is TGTGCCGGCAGTTTGCAGGGAACGGGTTCACCCCTCCACTTT. Its protein is CAGSLQGTGSPLHF.

This chain uses TRBV5-6 with TRBJ2-7; D may be TRBD2 (5 bases). Trimming took 3 bases from V and 7 from J, leaving 11 bases between them. The CDR3 sequence is 12 residues long. CDR1 SGHDT and CDR2 YYEEEE come from the germline V gene. The CDR3 loop reads CASSSVPGEQYF. DNA of the CDR3: TGTGCCAGCAGCTCGGTCCCGGGAGAGCAGTACTTC.

The chain couples TRBV28 to TRBJ2-5; D tentatively reads TRBD1 or TRBD2 (5 bases each). CDR1 is MDHEN, CDR2 SYDVKM, per germline. The CDR3 loop spans 14 amino acids. V dropped 5 bases and J dropped 5 bases, with 15 bases sitting between them. The CDR3 DNA sequence: TGTGCCAGCAGTCCCTCGGGGCCCGGGGAGACCCAGTACTTC. Its protein product is CASSPSGPGETQYF. Filled out from reference TRBV28 and TRBJ2-5, the complete variable domain reads DVKVTQSSRYLVKRTGEKVFLECVQDMDHENMFWYRQDPGLGLRLIYFSYDVKMKEKGDIPEGYSVSREKKERFSLILESASTNQTSMYLCASSPSGPGETQYFGPGTRLLVL.

The V gene is TRBV7-6, the J gene TRBJ2-4; D may be TRBD1 or TRBD2 (5 bases each). CDR1 and CDR2 (germline): SGHVS, FNYEAQ. Trimming pared 5 bases from V and 6 bases from J, leaving 17 bases between. This CDR3 region has 15 residues. CDR3 region: CASSPGTAPGNIQYF. CDR3 bases: TGTGCCAGCAGCCCCGGGACCGCTCCGGGAAACATTCAGTACTTC.

This clonotype was seen a handful of times. The chain carries TRBV20-1 and TRBJ1-5, with D maybe TRBD1 (5 bases). V was clipped by 6 bases and J by 1 base, with 16 bases between them. CDR3 length: 15 amino acids. Germline CDR1 reads DFQATT; CDR2 reads SNEGSKA (reference sequence). This CDR3 is CSAPNGGGSNQPQHF. CDR3 in DNA: TGCAGTGCCCCGAACGGGGGAGGGAGCAATCAGCCCCAGCATTTT.

V and J are TRBV20-1 and TRBJ1-1; TRBD1 is a possible D gene (5 bases). V lost 1 base and J 1 base, leaving 13 bases between the germline ends. The length of the CDR3 is 15 residues. Germline values: CDR1 DFQATT, CDR2 SNEGSKA (reference sequence). The CDR3 coding sequence is TGCAGTGCTAGAGGGGGCGCGAATAGGAACACTGAAGCTTTCTTT. Amino acid sequence: CSARGGANRNTEAFF.

V is TRBV5-1 and J is TRBJ2-2; no clear D. The CDR3 consists of 15 residues. Trimming took off 4 bases at V and 6 bases at J, with 16 bases between the two ends. CDR1 and CDR2 from the germline V gene are SGHRS and YFSETQ. This CDR3 reads CASSPVRPNSGELFF. Written as DNA, the CDR3 is TGCGCCAGCAGCCCCGTCCGACCGAATTCCGGGGAGCTGTTTTTT. Full variable domain (remainder filled in from reference TRBV5-1 and TRBJ2-2): KAGVTQTPRYLIKTRGQQVTLSCSPISGHRSVSWYQQTPGQGLQFLFEYFSETQRNKGNFPGRFSGRQFSNSRSEMNVSTLELGDSALYLCASSPVRPNSGELFFGEGSRLTVL.

This clonotype was detected ten times or more. The genes are TRBV5-1 and TRBJ2-1; TRBD2 matches 10 bases. Germline V gene lookup returns CDR1 SGHRS and CDR2 YFSETQ. This CDR3 has 16 amino acids. V lost 0 bases, J lost 3 bases, and 3 bases stayed unmatched. In nucleotides, the CDR3 is TGCGCCAGCAGCTTGGGCCCTAGCGGGAGCTACAATGAGCAGTTCTTC. This encodes CASSLGPSGSYNEQFF.

Many counts were recorded for this clonotype. This chain connects TRBV2 to TRBJ2-5; 9 bases align to TRBD2. Germline CDR1 reads SNHLY; CDR2 reads FYNNEI. This CDR3 contains 14 residues. V lost 8 bases to trimming and J lost 4 bases; unmatched junction nucleotides: 8. The CDR3 protein is CASGSLAGVETQYF. CDR3 DNA: TGTGCCAGCGGGAGCTTAGCGGGAGTAGAGACCCAGTACTTC.

This clonotype was found many times. This rearrangement joins TRBV7-3 to TRBJ2-1, with 7 bases fitting TRBD2. This CDR3 is built from 15 residues. Germline V gene sequence: CDR1 SGHTA, CDR2 FQGTGA. Trimming took 5 bases from V and 4 from J; bases not matched to a gene: 8. The CDR3 protein is CASSALIGRYNEQFF. The CDR3 DNA follows: TGTGCCAGCAGCGCTCTAATCGGGAGGTACAATGAGCAGTTCTTC.

This clonotype is categorized as medium-sized (0.01 to 0.1%). This chain joins TRBV10-3 and TRBJ2-3; 7 nucleotides align to TRBD2. J gave up 0 bases and V 0 bases, and 3 bases lay outside the gene matches. Germline V gene lookup returns CDR1 ENHRY and CDR2 SYGVKD. CDR3 length: 16 amino acids. In DNA form, the CDR3 reads TGTGCCATCAGTGAGTCTGCGCGGGGGAGCACAGATACGCAGTATTTT. Encoded protein: CAISESARGSTDTQYF.

This clonotype was seen repeatedly, ten times or more. This chain connects TRBV18 to TRBJ2-1; D possibly corresponds to TRBD1 (7 bases). This CDR3 is 15 amino acids long. Trimming stripped 1 base from V and 9 bases from J, with 16 bases between. In germline, CDR1 is KGHSH, CDR2 LQKENI. CDR3 coding DNA: TGTGCCAGCTCACCACTCAGGGGGGATCTGGGTGAGCAGTTCTTC. Translation: CASSPLRGDLGEQFF. Full variable domain (missing parts from reference TRBV18 and TRBJ2-1): NAGVMQNPRHLVRRRGQEARLRCSPMKGHSHVYWYRQLPEEGLKFMVYLQKENIIDESGMPKERFSAEFPKEGPSILRIQQVVRGDSAAYFCASSPLRGDLGEQFFGPGTRLTVL.

At least ten counts were recorded for this clonotype. The chain links TRBV5-1 to TRBJ2-7; 7 bases agree with TRBD1. The CDR3 covers 13 residues. Germline values: CDR1 SGHRS, CDR2 YFSETQ. V dropped 4 bases and J dropped 2; count of bases not matched to a gene: 3. This CDR3 reads CASSPDRAYEQYF. In nucleotides, the CDR3 is TGCGCCAGCAGCCCCGACAGGGCCTACGAGCAGTACTTC.

The sample holds a few counts of this clonotype. The chain has TRBV5-1 and TRBJ2-1; D gene unclear. The V gene's germline CDR1 is SGHRS and CDR2 YFSETQ. V lost 2 bases to trimming and J lost 2 bases, with 5 bases between them. CDR3 size: 13 residues. The CDR3 DNA follows: TGCGCCAGCAGCTTAGGTACCTACAATGAGCAGTTCTTC. Translated: CASSLGTYNEQFF.

A note on this clonotype: With a much larger clone just one base away, this may be a read error. This chain joins TRBV30 and TRBJ2-1; TRBD1 aligns across 8 bases. Germline CDR1 and CDR2: GTSNPN and SVGIG (reference sequence). After removal of 5 bases from V and 5 bases from J, the junction contained 11 bases not matched to a gene. The CDR3 is made up of 15 amino acids. CDR3 DNA: TGTGCCTGGGCTGCTTCGGGACAGGTAGACAATGAGCAGTTCTTC. Encoded protein: CAWAASGQVDNEQFF.

The rearrangement uses TRBV19 and TRBJ2-2; D may be TRBD1 or TRBD2 (5 bases each). Germline CDR1 is LNHDA and CDR2 is SQIVND (reference sequence). This CDR3 is built from 16 residues. With 3 bases removed from V and 7 bases from J, the gap between germline ends came to 18 bases. CDR3 loop: CASSIRGGSHGGELFF. The CDR3 DNA reads TGTGCCAGTAGTATTCGGGGCGGGTCCCACGGCGGGGAGCTGTTTTTT.

This clonotype was seen repeatedly, ten times or more. This sequence joins TRBV6-2 or TRBV6-3 and TRBJ2-5; 8 bases match TRBD2. V trimming: 4 bases; J trimming: 6 bases; junction bases outside the gene matches: 7. This CDR3 is 14 amino acids long. The V gene's germline CDR1 is MNHEY and CDR2 SVGEGT. The CDR3 DNA reads TGTGCCAGCAGTTTCACCGGGACTAGTAAGACCCAGTACTTC. Its translation is CASSFTGTSKTQYF.

This clonotype was detected ten times or more. The chain is built from TRBV30 and TRBJ2-4; D gene unclear. Germline V gene sequence: CDR1 GTSNPN, CDR2 SVGIG (reference sequence). The CDR3 contains 15 residues. The V and J ends lost 2 bases and 1 base respectively, with 12 bases between them. The CDR3 nucleotides read TGTGCCTGGAGTAGGAACAGTCTGGCCAAAAACATTCAGTACTTC. It specifies CAWSRNSLAKNIQYF.

This clonotype was seen at least ten times. The genes are TRBV20-1 and TRBJ2-1; D gene unclear. Per germline, CDR1 DFQATT and CDR2 SNEGSKA (reference sequence). The CDR3 has 15 residues. Trimming took off 6 bases at V and 0 bases at J, with 15 bases between the two ends. The CDR3 coding sequence is TGCAGTGCGAAAAGCGCTGCGAGCTCCTACAATGAGCAGTTCTTC. This sequence encodes CSAKSAASSYNEQFF.

Points on this clonotype: A much bigger clone sits one base away, suggesting this may be a read error. This sequence joins TRBV20-1 and TRBJ2-7, with TRBD2 matching 8 bases. The length of the CDR3 is 16 residues. CDR1 and CDR2 from the germline V gene are DFQATT and SNEGSKA (reference sequence). The DNA of the CDR3 is TGCAGTGCTAGAGACTATAGCGGGACCGGTTCCTACGAGAAGTACTTC. Translated, it gives CSARDYSGTGSYEKYF.

This clonotype has ten or more counts. V and J are TRBV5-1 and TRBJ2-1, with 9 bases lining up with TRBD2. The CDR3 covers 17 residues. Losses at the gene ends were 4 bases for V and 10 bases for J; bases not matched to a gene: 18. The germline gives CDR1 SGHRS, CDR2 YFSETQ. In DNA, the CDR3 is TGCGCCAGCAGCCCGGAAATAAGCGGGAGGCGCCGTAGAGAGCAGTTCTTC. It specifies CASSPEISGRRRREQFF.

This clonotype was picked up many times. The rearrangement uses TRBV5-1 and TRBJ1-4, with D uncertain. The germline CDR1 and CDR2 sequences are SGHRS and YFSETQ. The CDR3 extends over 14 amino acids. Trimming left V 0 bases short and J 13 bases short, with 16 bases between. The DNA for the CDR3 is TGCGCCAGCAGCTTGGAGTCAGCTCCCGAGGCACTGTTTTTT. Protein sequence: CASSLESAPEALFF.

This clonotype came up a few times. The CDR3 coding sequence is TGTGCCAGCAGCTTCCTTAGTAGCTCCTACAATGAGCAGTTCTTC. Its translation: CASSFLSSSYNEQFF. J is TRBJ2-1 and V is TRBV11-2; D call uncertain. The CDR3 sequence is 15 residues long. Trimming shortened V by 3 bases and J by 0 bases, and 9 bases separated the two germline ends. Germline loops: CDR1 SGHAT, CDR2 FQNNGV.

The chain has TRBV25-1 and TRBJ2-5; D perhaps matches TRBD1 (6 bases). Germline V gives CDR1 MGHDK, CDR2 SYGVNS. The length of the CDR3 is 15 residues. With 5 bases removed from V and 2 bases from J, the gap between germline ends came to 15 bases. As DNA, the CDR3 is TGTGCCAGCAGTCCCTTGACAGGCGAACAAGAGACCCAGTACTTC. As protein: CASSPLTGEQETQYF.